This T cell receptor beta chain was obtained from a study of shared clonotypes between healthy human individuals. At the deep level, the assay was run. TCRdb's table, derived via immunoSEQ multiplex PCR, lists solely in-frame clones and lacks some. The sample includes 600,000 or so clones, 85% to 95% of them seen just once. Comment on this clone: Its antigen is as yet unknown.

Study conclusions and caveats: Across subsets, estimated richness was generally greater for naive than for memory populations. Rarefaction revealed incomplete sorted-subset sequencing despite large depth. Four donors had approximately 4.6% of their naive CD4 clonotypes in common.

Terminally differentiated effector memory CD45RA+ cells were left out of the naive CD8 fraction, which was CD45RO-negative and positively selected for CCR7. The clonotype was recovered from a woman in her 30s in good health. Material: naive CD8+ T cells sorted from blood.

The CDR3 loop is CASSQGSGTFYNEQFF. Here the CDR3 DNA reads TGCGCCAGCAGCCAAGGAAGCGGAACCTTCTACAATGAGCAGTTCTTC. This chain links TRBV4-1 with TRBJ2-1, with D possibly TRBD2 on 5 matching bases. This CDR3 region has 16 residues. The germline V gene encodes CDR1 MGHRA and CDR2 YSYEKL. The V end lost 1 base, the J end lost 3 bases, and 13 bases lay between the germline ends.